This passage covers 15 T cell receptor beta chains from one sample sequenced in a study of blood T cell repertoires in COVID-19. Sequencing used immunoSEQ multiplex PCR; TCRdb keeps in-frame clones, though not all of them. The sample holds around 320,000 clones, over 85% seen once. Input material: peripheral blood. Receptors were obtained from a woman aged 25 to 39 with COVID-19, enrolled during active disease.

The J gene is TRBJ1-2, the V gene TRBV5-1, with a possible D match to TRBD1 (6 bases). Deletions cut 4 bases from V and 5 bases from J, with 15 bases between. The CDR3 is 14 amino acids. The germline CDR1 and CDR2 sequences are SGHRS and YFSETQ. This CDR3 is CASSDAFGTYGYTF. Written as DNA, the CDR3 is TGCGCCAGCAGCGACGCCTTTGGGACATATGGCTACACCTTC.

This chain links TRBV7-9 with TRBJ2-7; D may be TRBD2 (6 bases). The V gene's germline CDR1 is SEHNR and CDR2 FQNEAQ (reference sequence). V lost 5 bases and J 3 bases, leaving 14 bases between the germline ends. The CDR3 is 14 residues long. The CDR3 spells CASSPAYGGYEQYF. For the CDR3, the DNA is TGTGCCAGCAGCCCCGCCTACGGGGGCTACGAGCAGTACTTC.

The chain links TRBV28 to TRBJ1-5; TRBD1 agrees at 9 bases. CDR3 length: 16 amino acids. The V segment lost 5 bases and the J segment 1 base; nucleotides outside the gene matches: 6. The V gene's germline CDR1 is MDHEN and CDR2 SYDVKM. CDR3 in DNA: TGTGCCAGCAGTCTCCCACAGGGGGCCAGCAATCAGCCCCAGCATTTT. Its protein is CASSLPQGASNQPQHF.

The rearrangement links TRBV27 to TRBJ2-7; D is unclear. The V gene's germline CDR1 is MNHEY and CDR2 SMNVEV (reference sequence). This CDR3 is built from 14 residues. Trimming took off 1 base at V and 6 bases at J, with 13 bases between the two ends. The CDR3 sequence: CASSLYPRVGEQYF. In DNA form, the CDR3 reads TGTGCCAGCAGTTTATACCCTAGAGTCGGCGAGCAGTACTTC.

This clone occurred once. The chain employs TRBV25-1 and TRBJ2-2, with 8 bases aligning to TRBD2. Per the germline V gene, CDR1 is MGHDK and CDR2 is SYGVNS. Germline trimming cut 1 base from V and 6 bases from J; bases unmatched to any gene: 10. The CDR3 totals 17 residues. The CDR3 sequence is CASSESGLVNHAGELFF. CDR3 DNA sequence: TGTGCCAGCAGTGAATCGGGACTAGTTAATCACGCCGGGGAGCTGTTTTTT.

This clone was observed once. V and J are TRBV12-3 or TRBV12-4 and TRBJ2-5; no clear D gene. Trimming removed 3 bases from V and 3 bases from J, with 8 bases in between. The CDR3 sequence is 13 residues long. CDR3 in amino acids: CASSLGRKETQYF. For the CDR3, the DNA is TGTGCCAGCAGTTTGGGCAGAAAAGAGACCCAGTACTTC.

Details on this clone: The same CDR3 can be traced to other DNA sequences in this sample. This chain uses TRBV11-2 with TRBJ1-1; D remains ambiguous. The CDR3 is 13 residues long. The germline CDR1 and CDR2 sequences are SGHAT and FQNNGV. Deletions cut 3 bases from V and 5 bases from J, with 10 bases between. CDR3 region: CASSLVGVTEAFF. In nucleotides, the CDR3 is TGTGCCAGCAGCTTGGTAGGAGTGACTGAAGCTTTCTTT.

DNA of the CDR3: TGTGCCAGTAGTATGCCCAGGGTGGCTTCACCCCTCCACTTT. Protein sequence: CASSMPRVASPLHF. The chain is built from TRBV19 and TRBJ1-6; maybe TRBD1 (5 bases). The CDR3 spans 14 residues. The germline V and J ends were trimmed by 3 bases and 9 bases, with 12 bases remaining between them. Germline V lookup: CDR1 LNHDA, CDR2 SQIVND (reference sequence). Complete variable domain (other parts from reference TRBV19 and TRBJ1-6): DGGITQSPKYLFRKEGQNVTLSCEQNLNHDAMYWYRQDPGQGLRLIYYSQIVNDFQKGDIAEGYSVSREKKESFPLTVTSAQKNPTAFYLCASSMPRVASPLHFGNGTRLTVT.

The chain is built from TRBV11-3 and TRBJ2-3, with 10 bases aligning to TRBD2. V shed 8 bases and J 2 bases; nucleotides not matched to a gene: 4. Germline CDR1 SGHNT, CDR2 YENEEA. The CDR3 extends over 14 amino acids. The CDR3 DNA is TGTGCCAGCGGACTAGCGGCTAACACAGATACGCAGTATTTT. This translates into CASGLAANTDTQYF.

The chain uses TRBV7-9 and TRBJ1-4, with 7 nucleotides matching TRBD1. The CDR3 covers 13 residues. The V gene's germline CDR1 is SEHNR and CDR2 FQNEAQ (reference sequence). J lost 6 bases, V lost 3 bases, and 1 base had no gene match. As DNA, the CDR3 is TGTGCCAGCAGCTTCCAGGGGGATGAAAAACTGTTTTTT. Translating gives CASSFQGDEKLFF. Looking up the rest from reference TRBV7-9 and TRBJ1-4 gives the full variable domain: DTGVSQNPRHKITKRGQNVTFRCDPISEHNRLYWYRQTLGQGPEFLTYFQNEAQLEKSRLLSDRFSAERPKGSFSTLEIQRTEQGDSAMYLCASSFQGDEKLFFGSGTQLSVL.

This clone was observed a handful of times. The sample carries other DNA sequences with the same CDR3. The chain is built from TRBV11-2 and TRBJ1-5; D call uncertain. The CDR3 covers 15 residues. CDR1 is SGHAT and CDR2 is FQNNGV in the germline V gene. V lost 1 base and J lost 1, with 8 bases in between. For the CDR3, the DNA is TGTGCCAGCAGCTTAGCTGGCGGGAGCAATCAGCCCCAGCATTTT. Translating it yields CASSLAGGSNQPQHF.

The chain combines TRBV15 with TRBJ1-5; 7 nucleotides match TRBD1. The germline V gene encodes CDR1 LNHNV and CDR2 YYDKDF (reference sequence). J gave up 6 bases and V 3 bases, and 8 bases lay outside the gene matches. The CDR3 loop spans 15 amino acids. The CDR3 DNA is TGTGCCACCAGCAGTAGGAGGGGGCTCGGTCAGCCCCAGCATTTT. Translating gives CATSSRRGLGQPQHF.

The chain employs TRBV6-5 and TRBJ2-7; TRBD1 matches at 7 bases. Germline CDR1 reads MNHEY; CDR2 reads SVGAGI. The CDR3 consists of 12 residues. V shed 8 bases, J shed 5 bases, and the junction held 6 bases outside the gene matches. The CDR3 nucleotides read TGTGCCAGCGTTCGGACAGGCAACGAGCAGTACTTC. Translation gives CASVRTGNEQYF.

The chain carries TRBV29-1 and TRBJ2-3; 10 bases line up with TRBD1. In germline, CDR1 is SQVTM, CDR2 ANQGSEA. The trim removed 5 bases at V and 0 bases at J, leaving 14 bases unmatched. This CDR3 comprises 18 residues. The CDR3 sequence: CSVIGGQGRSISTDTQYF. The CDR3 DNA reads TGCAGCGTTATAGGGGGACAGGGGCGCTCGATTAGCACAGATACGCAGTATTTT.

The chain has TRBV4-1 and TRBJ2-7; 10 nucleotides match TRBD1. This CDR3 spans 17 amino acids. V lost 1 base to trimming and J lost 3 bases; unmatched junction nucleotides: 9. From germline, CDR1 is MGHRA and CDR2 YSYEKL. The CDR3, as DNA: TGCGCCAGCAGCCAAGCCTCCGGGACAGGGGCCGGCTACGAGCAGTACTTC. It translates to CASSQASGTGAGYEQYF.